A selection of T cell receptor beta chains follows, all from one sample in a study of blood T cell repertoires in COVID-19. The protocol was immunoSEQ multiplex PCR, while the TCRdb copy is restricted to in-frame clones and leaves out a portion. The sample contains under 350,000 clones, 70% to 90% of which appear only once. The material sequenced was peripheral blood. The source of these receptors is a human donor in a cohort sampled during active COVID-19. Each CDR3 is given with its conserved first and last residue. The D gene is left open where the match is weak. Rows may omit the clone size; those that give it use once, few, many or a size class.

V: TRBV20-1; J: TRBJ2-3; size: NA; length: 11; D: TRBD2; CDR3: CGKAGPDTQYF; DNA: TGCGGGAAAGCGGGGCCAGATACGCAGTATTTT
V: TRBV24-1; J: TRBJ1-3; size: few; length: 13; D: NA; CDR3: CATSGQERNTIYF; DNA: TGTGCCACCAGTGGACAGGAACGAAACACCATATATTTT
V: TRBV5-1; J: TRBJ2-1; size: NA; length: 15; D: TRBD2; CDR3: CASSPGGSSYNEQFF; DNA: TGCGCCAGCAGTCCCGGGGGGAGCTCCTACAATGAGCAGTTCTTC
V: TRBV7-3; J: TRBJ1-5; size: NA; length: 13; D: NA; CDR3: CASGVDVNQPQHF; DNA: TGTGCCAGCGGAGTGGATGTAAATCAGCCCCAGCATTTT
V: TRBV2; J: TRBJ2-7; size: NA; length: 14; D: NA; CDR3: CASSDVGSGDEQYF; DNA: TGTGCCAGCAGTGATGTAGGGTCCGGGGACGAGCAGTACTTC
V: TRBV6-5; J: TRBJ2-7; size: NA; length: 15; D: TRBD1; CDR3: CASSLYRGRIDEQYF; DNA: TGTGCCAGCAGCCTCTACAGGGGGCGCATCGACGAGCAGTACTTC
V: TRBV9; J: TRBJ2-2; size: NA; length: 13; D: NA; CDR3: CASSVAPTGELFF; DNA: TGTGCCAGCAGCGTAGCTCCCACCGGGGAGCTGTTTTTT
V: TRBV18; J: TRBJ2-4; size: NA; length: 15; D: TRBD1; CDR3: CASSLGTVGGNIQYF; DNA: TGTGCCAGCTCCTTAGGGACAGTTGGTGGGAACATTCAGTACTTC
V: TRBV15; J: TRBJ2-3; size: NA; length: 13; D: NA; CDR3: CATSRDREDTQYF; DNA: TGTGCCACCAGCAGAGATAGAGAGGATACGCAGTATTTT
V: TRBV4-2; J: TRBJ1-2; size: NA; length: 14; D: TRBD1; CDR3: CASSQDKGALGYTF; DNA: TGTGCCAGCAGCCAAGATAAGGGGGCGCTTGGCTACACCTTC
V: TRBV6-5; J: TRBJ1-4; size: NA; length: 14; D: NA; CDR3: CASSRTVPNEKLFF; DNA: TGTGCCAGCAGTCGGACAGTTCCTAATGAAAAACTGTTTTTT
V: TRBV30; J: TRBJ2-5; size: NA; length: 13; D: NA; CDR3: CASTTPGGETQYF; DNA: TGTGCCTCGACGACCCCCGGGGGAGAGACCCAGTACTTC
V: TRBV27; J: TRBJ2-3; size: NA; length: 15; D: NA; CDR3: CASSLSGGALYTQYF; DNA: TGTGCCAGCAGTTTATCGGGGGGGGCTCTCTATACGCAGTATTTT
V: TRBV28; J: TRBJ2-7; size: NA; length: 14; D: TRBD1; CDR3: CASRSLGGSYEQYF; DNA: TGTGCCAGCAGGTCACTAGGGGGCTCGTACGAGCAGTACTTC
V: TRBV23-1; J: TRBJ2-5; size: NA; length: 17; D: NA; CDR3: CASSQSRERRLEETQYF; DNA: TGCGCCAGCAGTCAATCGAGGGAGAGGCGTTTGGAAGAGACCCAGTACTTC
V: TRBV6-5; J: TRBJ2-2; size: NA; length: 15; D: NA; CDR3: CASRRTIGATGELFF; DNA: TGTGCCAGCAGACGGACTATCGGGGCCACCGGGGAGCTGTTTTTT
V: TRBV2; J: TRBJ1-1; size: NA; length: 14; D: NA; CDR3: CASNSRVSGTEAFF; DNA: TGTGCCAGCAACAGCAGGGTTTCGGGCACTGAAGCTTTCTTT
V: TRBV5-5; J: TRBJ1-1; size: NA; length: 14; D: NA; CDR3: CASSLQALNTEAFF; DNA: TGTGCCAGCAGCCTACAGGCCTTGAACACTGAAGCTTTCTTT
V: TRBV2; J: TRBJ2-1; size: NA; length: 16; D: NA; CDR3: CASSEIIGESYNEQFF; DNA: TGTGCCAGCAGTGAAATCATCGGGGAGTCCTACAATGAGCAGTTCTTC
V: TRBV2; J: TRBJ2-5; size: NA; length: 13; D: TRBD1; CDR3: CASKTGARETQYF; DNA: TGTGCCAGCAAAACAGGGGCCCGGGAGACCCAGTACTTC
V: TRBV5-1; J: TRBJ2-3; size: NA; length: 15; D: TRBD2; CDR3: CASSLGLARKDTQYF; DNA: TGCGCCAGCAGCTTGGGACTAGCGAGGAAGGATACGCAGTATTTT
V: TRBV30; J: TRBJ2-2; size: NA; length: 13; D: TRBD1; CDR3: CALDRENTGELFF; DNA: TGTGCCTTAGACAGGGAGAACACCGGGGAGCTGTTTTTT
V: TRBV5-1; J: TRBJ2-7; size: NA; length: 15; D: TRBD1; CDR3: CASSPLRTGGDEQYF; DNA: TGCGCCAGCAGCCCTCTCAGGACAGGGGGGGACGAGCAGTACTTC
V: TRBV10-1; J: TRBJ1-2; size: NA; length: 14; D: TRBD1; CDR3: CASSLDRGHYGYTF; DNA: TGCGCCAGCAGTTTGGACAGGGGACACTATGGCTACACCTTC
V: TRBV15; J: TRBJ1-5; size: NA; length: 15; D: NA; CDR3: CATSIISGFNQPQHF; DNA: TGTGCCACCAGCATTATTTCAGGGTTTAATCAGCCCCAGCATTTT
V: TRBV5-6; J: TRBJ1-2; size: NA; length: 14; D: TRBD1; CDR3: CASSLVAAGGGYTF; DNA: TGTGCCAGCAGCTTGGTGGCGGCAGGGGGTGGCTACACCTTC
V: TRBV6-1; J: TRBJ2-7; size: NA; length: 18; D: TRBD2; CDR3: CASSDRGTGLAITYEQYF; DNA: TGTGCCAGCAGTGACAGGGGGACCGGACTAGCGATTACCTACGAGCAGTACTTC
V: TRBV6-5; J: TRBJ1-2; size: NA; length: 14; D: TRBD1; CDR3: CASSYATGGLGYTF; DNA: TGTGCCAGCAGTTACGCGACAGGGGGTTTAGGCTACACCTTC
V: TRBV29-1; J: TRBJ2-5; size: NA; length: 11; D: TRBD1; CDR3: CSVGQKETQYF; DNA: TGCAGCGTGGGACAGAAAGAGACCCAGTACTTC
V: TRBV11-3; J: TRBJ2-7; size: once; length: 13; D: NA; CDR3: CASSLDRGYEQYF; DNA: TGTGCCAGCAGCTTAGATCGGGGATACGAGCAGTACTTC
V: TRBV30; J: TRBJ1-3; size: once; length: 15; D: NA; CDR3: CAWTSGLGSRNTIYF; DNA: TGTGCCTGGACTTCAGGCCTCGGTTCGAGAAACACCATATATTTT
V: TRBV19; J: TRBJ2-7; size: NA; length: 14; D: NA; CDR3: CASQQGGAGYEQYF; DNA: TGTGCCAGTCAACAAGGGGGGGCTGGCTACGAGCAGTACTTC
V: TRBV7-8; J: TRBJ2-7; size: NA; length: 14; D: TRBD1; CDR3: CASSHGTVGKGQYF; DNA: TGTGCCAGCAGCCACGGGACAGTGGGTAAAGGGCAGTACTTC
V: TRBV7-9; J: TRBJ2-7; size: NA; length: 12; D: TRBD2; CDR3: CASSSREGEQYF; DNA: TGTGCCAGCAGCTCTAGGGAGGGAGAGCAGTACTTC
V: TRBV15; J: TRBJ2-1; size: NA; length: 15; D: NA; CDR3: CATSRDSPGYNEQFF; DNA: TGTGCCACCAGCAGAGATAGTCCAGGCTACAATGAGCAGTTCTTC
V: TRBV5-5; J: TRBJ2-3; size: NA; length: 16; D: TRBD1; CDR3: CASSRVGTGGSDTQYF; DNA: TGTGCCAGCAGCCGAGTTGGGACAGGGGGCTCAGATACGCAGTATTTT
V: TRBV14; J: TRBJ2-2; size: NA; length: 13; D: NA; CDR3: CASSQDLPGELFF; DNA: TGTGCCAGCAGCCAAGATCTCCCCGGGGAGCTGTTTTTT
V: TRBV5-1; J: TRBJ2-7; size: NA; length: 14; D: TRBD1; CDR3: CASSSWDRANEQYF; DNA: TGCGCCAGCAGTTCCTGGGACAGGGCAAACGAGCAGTACTTC
V: TRBV5-6; J: TRBJ1-4; size: NA; length: 16; D: TRBD1; CDR3: CASSLRDRGQGEKLFF; DNA: TGTGCCAGCAGCTTAAGAGACAGGGGGCAGGGAGAAAAACTGTTTTTT
V: TRBV30; J: TRBJ1-2; size: NA; length: 14; D: TRBD1; CDR3: CAWGGQGRRYGYTF; DNA: TGTGCCTGGGGAGGACAGGGTAGGCGCTATGGCTACACCTTC
V: TRBV7-2; J: TRBJ2-7; size: NA; length: 15; D: TRBD2; CDR3: CASSYSGLAGGEQYF; DNA: TGTGCCAGCAGCTACTCGGGACTAGCGGGTGGAGAGCAGTACTTC
V: TRBV24-1; J: TRBJ2-2; size: once; length: 17; D: TRBD1; CDR3: CATSDALTGPSTGELFF; DNA: TGTGCCACCAGTGATGCTCTGACAGGGCCCAGCACCGGGGAGCTGTTTTTT
V: TRBV5-6; J: TRBJ2-3; size: once; length: 14; D: TRBD2; CDR3: CASGGSPASDTQYF; DNA: TGTGCCAGCGGCGGGAGCCCGGCGTCAGATACGCAGTATTTT
V: TRBV3-1/TRBV3-2; J: TRBJ1-6; size: NA; length: 16; D: NA; CDR3: CASSPAGVPYNSPLHF; DNA: TGTGCCAGCAGCCCAGCAGGGGTCCCCTATAATTCACCCCTCCACTTT
V: TRBV7-9; J: TRBJ1-1; size: NA; length: 13; D: NA; CDR3: CASSGQSGPEAFF; DNA: TGTGCCAGCAGTGGACAATCGGGTCCTGAAGCTTTCTTT
V: TRBV7-9; J: TRBJ1-6; size: NA; length: 14; D: TRBD1; CDR3: CASSSGTGQSPLHF; DNA: TGTGCCAGCAGCTCAGGGACAGGGCAATCACCCCTCCACTTT
V: TRBV7-9; J: TRBJ1-2; size: NA; length: 14; D: NA; CDR3: CASSLDQAPYGYTF; DNA: TGTGCCAGCAGCTTAGACCAGGCCCCTTATGGCTACACCTTC
V: TRBV11-3; J: TRBJ2-5; size: NA; length: 15; D: NA; CDR3: CASSRGIEGAETQYF; DNA: TGTGCCAGCAGCCGGGGGATTGAGGGGGCGGAGACCCAGTACTTC
V: TRBV7-3; J: TRBJ2-1; size: NA; length: 13; D: NA; CDR3: CASSLGAGNEQFF; DNA: TGTGCCAGCAGCTTAGGTGCAGGGAATGAGCAGTTCTTC
V: TRBV6-5; J: TRBJ2-2; size: once; length: 15; D: NA; CDR3: CASTPGTKNTGELFF; DNA: TGTGCCAGCACCCCAGGGACAAAGAACACCGGGGAGCTGTTTTTT
V: TRBV12-3/TRBV12-4; J: TRBJ1-2; size: NA; length: 11; D: NA; CDR3: CASSFGLGYTF; DNA: TGTGCCAGCAGTTTTGGGCTCGGCTACACCTTC
V: TRBV14; J: TRBJ1-6; size: NA; length: 14; D: NA; CDR3: CASSQIRLNSPLHF; DNA: TGTGCCAGCAGCCAAATCAGGTTGAATTCACCCCTCCACTTT
V: TRBV12-5; J: TRBJ2-2; size: NA; length: 13; D: NA; CDR3: CASGLGVVGELFF; DNA: TGTGCTAGTGGCTTAGGGGTTGTCGGGGAGCTGTTTTTT
V: TRBV18; J: TRBJ1-2; size: NA; length: 15; D: NA; CDR3: CASSPLSGANYGYTF; DNA: TGTGCCAGCTCACCACTTTCTGGGGCGAACTATGGCTACACCTTC